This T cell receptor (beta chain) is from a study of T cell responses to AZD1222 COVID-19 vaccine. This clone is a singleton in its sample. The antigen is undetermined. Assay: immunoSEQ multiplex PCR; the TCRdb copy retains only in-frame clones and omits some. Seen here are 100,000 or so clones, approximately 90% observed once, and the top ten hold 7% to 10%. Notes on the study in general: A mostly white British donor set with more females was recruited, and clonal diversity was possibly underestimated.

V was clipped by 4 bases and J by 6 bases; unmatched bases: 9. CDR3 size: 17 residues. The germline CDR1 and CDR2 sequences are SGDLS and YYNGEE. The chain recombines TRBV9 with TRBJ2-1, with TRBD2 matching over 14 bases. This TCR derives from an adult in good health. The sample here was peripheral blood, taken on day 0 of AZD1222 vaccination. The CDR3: CASSPTWTSGRFNEQFF. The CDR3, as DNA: TGTGCCAGCAGCCCCACATGGACTAGCGGGAGGTTCAATGAGCAGTTCTTC.